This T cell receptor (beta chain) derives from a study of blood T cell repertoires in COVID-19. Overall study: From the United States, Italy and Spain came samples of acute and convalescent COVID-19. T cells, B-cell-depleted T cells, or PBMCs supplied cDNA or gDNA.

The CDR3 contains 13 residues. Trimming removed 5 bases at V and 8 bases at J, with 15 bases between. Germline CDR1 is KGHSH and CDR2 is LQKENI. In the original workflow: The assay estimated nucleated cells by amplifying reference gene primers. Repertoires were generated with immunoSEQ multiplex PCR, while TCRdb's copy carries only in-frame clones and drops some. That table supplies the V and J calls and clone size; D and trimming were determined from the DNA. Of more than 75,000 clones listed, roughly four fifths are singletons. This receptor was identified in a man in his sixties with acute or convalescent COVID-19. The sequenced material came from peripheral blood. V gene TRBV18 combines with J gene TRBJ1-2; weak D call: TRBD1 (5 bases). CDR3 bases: TGTGCCAGCTCAGCAGACAGCCAAACCGGCTACACCTTC. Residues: CASSADSQTGYTF.